The 15 T cell receptor beta chains reported below all come from one sample, sequenced in a study of high-grade serous ovarian cancer treatment subgroups. The repertoire was sequenced with immunoSEQ multiplex PCR; TCRdb's copy has only in-frame clones and lacks some. This sample carries fewer than 20,000 clones, around 73% of them seen once, and the ten largest clones take under 6%. Tumor samples were taken before definitive surgery or chemotherapy. Sequenced sample: tumor tissue. The source of these receptors is a human donor with high-grade serous ovarian cancer.

CDR3 nucleotides: TGTGCCACGGCGGGACAGTTTAATTCACCCCTCCACTTT. It is translated as CATAGQFNSPLHF. This chain connects TRBV7-9 to TRBJ1-6, with TRBD1 identical over 7 bases. Germline V gives CDR1 SEHNR, CDR2 FQNEAQ (reference sequence). The ends lost 10 bases at V and 6 bases at J; junction bases unmatched: 6. The CDR3 has 13 residues. Full variable domain (missing parts from reference TRBV7-9 and TRBJ1-6): DTGVSQNPRHKITKRGQNVTFRCDPISEHNRLYWYRQTLGQGPEFLTYFQNEAQLEKSRLLSDRFSAERPKGSFSTLEIQRTEQGDSAMYLCATAGQFNSPLHFGNGTRLTVT.

The CDR3 coding sequence is TGTGCCAGCAGTCCCCAGGAGGAGAACACTGAAGCTTTCTTT. The encoded protein is CASSPQEENTEAFF. This chain connects TRBV27 to TRBJ1-1; no clear D. Germline V gives CDR1 MNHEY, CDR2 SMNVEV (reference sequence). Trimming left V 5 bases short and J 1 base short, with 11 bases between. The CDR3 runs to 14 residues.

J is TRBJ1-2 and V is TRBV5-1; the D gene is possibly TRBD1 (5 bases). The CDR3 loop spans 14 amino acids. Trimming took off 2 bases at V and 6 bases at J, with 14 bases between the two ends. The germline V gene encodes CDR1 SGHRS and CDR2 YFSETQ. The CDR3 loop is CASSFGYGGHGYTF. CDR3 nucleotide sequence: TGCGCCAGCAGCTTTGGGTACGGGGGTCATGGCTACACCTTC.

The V gene is TRBV7-9, the J gene TRBJ2-7, with D possibly matching TRBD2 (6 bases). Germline V gene data show CDR1 as SEHNR and CDR2 as FQNEAQ (reference sequence). The CDR3 is made up of 14 amino acids. The ends were cut back, 2 bases at V and 2 bases at J, with 10 bases in the middle. The CDR3 region is CASSLNGGAYEQYF. CDR3 in DNA: TGTGCCAGCAGCTTAAATGGAGGGGCCTACGAGCAGTACTTC.

J is TRBJ1-2 and V is TRBV15; possibly TRBD1 for D (5 bases). Trimming removed 0 bases at V and 2 bases at J, with 10 bases between. This CDR3 contains 15 residues. Per germline, CDR1 LNHNV and CDR2 YYDKDF (reference sequence). The CDR3 coding sequence is TGTGCCACCAGCAGAGATTTTGGGACGAACTATGGCTACACCTTC. Residues: CATSRDFGTNYGYTF.

This clone has only a few counts. V and J are TRBV11-3 and TRBJ2-1, with D possibly being TRBD1 (6 bases). The CDR3 runs to 17 residues. Germline assignment: CDR1 SGHNT and CDR2 YENEEA. With 5 bases removed from V and 0 bases from J, the gap between germline ends came to 17 bases. CDR3 nucleotides: TGTGCCAGCAGCACTCGACGGACAGCAAGCTCCTACAATGAGCAGTTCTTC. Residues: CASSTRRTASSYNEQFF.

V gene TRBV7-9 combines with J gene TRBJ1-4, with TRBD1 as a possible D gene (5 bases). Trimming removed 1 base from V and 6 bases from J, with 15 bases in between. The CDR3 is 16 residues long. Germline CDR1 and CDR2: SEHNR and FQNEAQ (reference sequence). This chain's CDR3 is CASSLGLGPGDEKLFF. DNA for the CDR3: TGTGCCAGCAGCTTAGGCCTGGGACCGGGGGATGAAAAACTGTTTTTT.

The CDR3 reads CASKEYGPVGDTQYF. In DNA form, the CDR3 reads TGTGCCAGCAAAGAGTACGGGCCCGTAGGAGATACGCAGTATTTT. The chain has TRBV21-1 and TRBJ2-3. TRBV21-1 is a pseudogene. The CDR3 is 15 amino acids.

This clone was counted between two and nine times. This chain joins TRBV5-6 and TRBJ1-5; weak D call: TRBD1 (6 bases). Trimming left V 3 bases short and J 9 bases short, with 10 bases between. The CDR3 runs 12 residues. Germline CDR1 SGHDT, CDR2 YYEEEE. The CDR3 sequence: CASSSTGWPQHF. The DNA for the CDR3 is TGTGCCAGCAGCTCGACAGGTTGGCCCCAGCATTTT.

This chain links TRBV5-4 with TRBJ1-6, with 9 bases aligning to TRBD1. The CDR3 covers 16 residues. Germline V lookup: CDR1 SGHNT, CDR2 YYREEE (reference sequence). Losses at the gene ends were 9 bases for V and 0 bases for J; bases not matched to a gene: 7. The CDR3 sequence is CAIRDRGSSYNSPLHF. In DNA, the CDR3 is TGTGCCATAAGAGACAGGGGGAGCTCCTATAATTCACCCCTCCACTTT.

The chain joins TRBV10-3 to TRBJ2-3, with TRBD1 matching 10 bases. The CDR3 consists of 15 residues. Germline V gives CDR1 ENHRY, CDR2 SYGVKD. With 5 bases clipped from V and 2 bases from J, the junction kept 4 bases outside the gene matches. The CDR3 reads CAISKGQGSTDTQYF. DNA of the CDR3: TGTGCCATCAGTAAGGGACAGGGGTCCACAGATACGCAGTATTTT.

The chain uses TRBV7-3 and TRBJ2-7; no clear D gene. Looked up from germline, CDR1 is SGHTA and CDR2 is FQGTGA. CDR3 length: 14 amino acids. Trimming cost V 2 bases and J 5 bases, with 13 bases left between them. The CDR3 reads CASSLAPGRHEQYF. The DNA of the CDR3 is TGTGCCAGCAGCTTAGCGCCCGGAAGGCACGAGCAGTACTTC.

This sequence joins TRBV19 and TRBJ2-5; TRBD1 is a possible D gene (6 bases). The CDR3 covers 14 residues. Germline-derived CDR1 and CDR2 are LNHDA and SQIVND (reference sequence). V dropped 5 bases and J dropped 2 bases, with 12 bases sitting between them. The DNA of the CDR3 is TGTGCCAGTAGTTTTAGGACAGAGCAAGAGACCCAGTACTTC. Amino acid sequence: CASSFRTEQETQYF.

This clone was recorded once. This chain joins TRBV5-4 and TRBJ2-5, with 7 nucleotides matching TRBD1. The CDR3 sequence is 14 residues long. CDR1 and CDR2 (germline): SGHNT, YYREEE (reference sequence). J gave up 7 bases and V 4 bases, and 10 bases lay outside the gene matches. CDR3 loop: CASSPNRGVGTQYF. Written as DNA, the CDR3 is TGTGCCAGCAGCCCTAACAGGGGTGTCGGGACCCAGTACTTC.

J is TRBJ2-7 and V is TRBV7-7, with D uncertain. The CDR3 is made up of 13 amino acids. Germline CDR1 and CDR2: SSHAT and FNYEAQ (reference sequence). The chain's CDR3 is CASRPDRAHEQYF. CDR3 nucleotide sequence: TGTGCTAGCCGCCCGGACCGCGCCCACGAGCAGTACTTC.